The 10 T cell receptor beta chains reported below all come from one sample, sequenced in a study of CD8 T cells in ankylosing spondylitis. Study results and caveats: A TCR beta motif of 7 to 9 highly homologous variants seemed to mark ankylosing spondylitis blood.

A single record per CDR3 protein comes from TCRdb applying MiXCR to the 5' RACE reads. This sample yields around 490,000 distinct CDR3 sequences, of which approximately 5% are seen a single time; under 4.5% belongs to the top ten. These receptors' targets are unknown. Sequencing used blood, either unsorted or a sorted T cell fraction (not recorded which). Every receptor here comes from a male donor with ankylosing spondylitis.

This clonotype was detected many times. V is TRBV4-3 and J is TRBJ2-2; D possibly corresponds to TRBD1 (6 bases). Trimming took off 3 bases at V and 0 bases at J, with 14 bases between the two ends. The CDR3 is 17 amino acids. Germline-derived CDR1 and CDR2 are LGHNA and YSLEER. CDR3 in amino acids: CASSHLRGHSNTGELFF. For the CDR3, the DNA is TGCGCCAGCAGCCATCTCCGGGGACACTCGAACACCGGGGAGCTGTTTTTT.

The V gene is TRBV4-3, the J gene TRBJ2-7; D is unresolved. Trimming pared 3 bases from V and 7 bases from J, leaving 16 bases between. CDR3 length: 14 amino acids. Germline V lookup: CDR1 LGHNA, CDR2 YSLEER. CDR3 in DNA: TGCGCCAGCAGCCATTCATCGCGTAGGGATGAGCAGTACTTC. Translated: CASSHSSRRDEQYF.

This clonotype occurred many times. This chain joins TRBV24-1 and TRBJ2-1; a weak D match, TRBD2 (5 bases). The germline gives CDR1 KGHDR, CDR2 SFDVKD. The CDR3 consists of 12 residues. Trimming removed 5 bases from V and 8 bases from J, with 9 bases in between. CDR3: CATSAMGDEQFF. In nucleotides, the CDR3 is TGTGCCACCAGTGCGATGGGAGATGAGCAGTTCTTC.

This clonotype was counted many times. The chain couples TRBV7-2 to TRBJ2-1, with a possible D match to TRBD2 (6 bases). This CDR3 is built from 14 residues. CDR1 and CDR2 (germline): SGHTA, FQGNSA. The ends were cut back, 8 bases at V and 7 bases at J, with 18 bases in the middle. CDR3 bases: TGTGCCAGCCGCCTTGGCGGGACGGGAAATGAGCAGTTCTTC. Its protein is CASRLGGTGNEQFF.

This clonotype was seen repeatedly, ten times or more. The chain uses TRBV7-2 and TRBJ2-3, with D possibly matching TRBD1 (6 bases). CDR1 and CDR2 (germline): SGHTA, FQGNSA. V shed 4 bases and J shed 2 bases, with 10 bases lying between them. The CDR3 totals 14 residues. In DNA, the CDR3 is TGTGCCAGCAGCTCGCAGGGGACCACAGATACGCAGTATTTT. This sequence encodes CASSSQGTTDTQYF.

This clonotype was seen at least ten times. This chain joins TRBV3-1 and TRBJ1-2; D remains unclear. The V and J ends lost 4 bases and 0 bases respectively, with 6 bases between them. The CDR3 runs 13 residues. Per germline, CDR1 LGHDT and CDR2 YNNKEL (reference sequence). CDR3 protein: CASSPNPNYGYTF. In DNA form, the CDR3 reads TGTGCCAGCAGCCCGAACCCTAACTATGGCTACACCTTC.

This clonotype was seen repeatedly, ten times or more. This chain uses TRBV6-2 or TRBV6-3 with TRBJ2-7; 8 positions agree with TRBD2. Germline assignment: CDR1 MNHEY and CDR2 SVGEGT. Trimming cost V 6 bases and J 5 bases; bases outside gene matches: 9. The length of the CDR3 is 14 residues. The CDR3 here is CASREAGTRDEQYF. The CDR3 coding sequence is TGTGCCAGCAGGGAGGCCGGGACTAGAGACGAGCAGTACTTC.

This clonotype has ten or more counts. V is TRBV20-1 and J is TRBJ2-1, with 14 bases lining up with TRBD2. The germline CDR1 and CDR2 sequences are DFQATT and SNEGSKA (reference sequence). The CDR3 consists of 19 residues. J was trimmed by 0 bases and V by 4 bases; bases with no gene match: 11. The CDR3 sequence: CSAIGTSGSILGSYNEQFF. DNA of the CDR3: TGCAGTGCTATTGGGACTAGCGGGAGTATCCTGGGCTCCTACAATGAGCAGTTCTTC.

This clonotype was seen repeatedly, ten times or more. The chain employs TRBV5-8 and TRBJ1-6; the match to TRBD1 covers 7 bases. Germline V gene data show CDR1 as SGHTS and CDR2 as YDEGEE. The CDR3 length is 15 residues. The junction had 12 bases not matched to a gene; V was cut back by 1 base and J by 14 bases. Written as DNA, the CDR3 is TGTGCCAGCAGCTTGAGAAGGGGGCCCTGGGAGGCCCTCCACTTT. This gives the protein CASSLRRGPWEALHF.

This clonotype came up many times. The chain carries TRBV4-3 and TRBJ2-2; the D is unclear. CDR1 LGHNA and CDR2 YSLEER come from the germline V gene. This CDR3 is built from 16 residues. The V end lost 1 base, the J end lost 3 bases, and 12 bases lay between the germline ends. CDR3 nucleotides: TGCGCCAGCAGCCAAGGGTTAATTGGGGACACCGGGGAGCTGTTTTTT. Translating it yields CASSQGLIGDTGELFF.